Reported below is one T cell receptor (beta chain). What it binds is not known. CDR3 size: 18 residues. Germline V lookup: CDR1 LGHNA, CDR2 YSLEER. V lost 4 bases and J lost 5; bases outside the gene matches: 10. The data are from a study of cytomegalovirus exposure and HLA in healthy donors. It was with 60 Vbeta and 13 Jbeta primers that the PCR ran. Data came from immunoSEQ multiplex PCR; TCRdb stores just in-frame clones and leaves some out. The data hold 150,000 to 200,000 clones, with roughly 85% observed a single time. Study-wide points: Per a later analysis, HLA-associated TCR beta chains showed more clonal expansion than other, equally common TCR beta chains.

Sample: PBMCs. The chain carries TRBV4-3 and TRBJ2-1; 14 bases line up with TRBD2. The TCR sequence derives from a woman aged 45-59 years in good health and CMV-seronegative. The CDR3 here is CASSRGLAGAFRDNEQFF. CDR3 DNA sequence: TGCGCCAGCAGCCGGGGACTAGCGGGAGCGTTCCGAGACAATGAGCAGTTCTTC.